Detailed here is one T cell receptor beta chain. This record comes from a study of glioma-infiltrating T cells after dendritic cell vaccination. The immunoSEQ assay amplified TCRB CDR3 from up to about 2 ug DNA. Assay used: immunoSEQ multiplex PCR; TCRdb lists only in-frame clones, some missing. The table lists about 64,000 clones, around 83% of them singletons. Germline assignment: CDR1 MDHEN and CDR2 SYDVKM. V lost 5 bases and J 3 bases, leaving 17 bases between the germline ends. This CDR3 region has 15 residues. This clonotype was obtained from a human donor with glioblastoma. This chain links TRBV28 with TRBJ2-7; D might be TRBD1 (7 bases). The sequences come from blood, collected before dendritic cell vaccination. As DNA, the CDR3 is TGTGCCAGCAGTCCCGGGGGACAGAGCTACTACGAGCAGTACTTC. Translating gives CASSPGGQSYYEQYF.